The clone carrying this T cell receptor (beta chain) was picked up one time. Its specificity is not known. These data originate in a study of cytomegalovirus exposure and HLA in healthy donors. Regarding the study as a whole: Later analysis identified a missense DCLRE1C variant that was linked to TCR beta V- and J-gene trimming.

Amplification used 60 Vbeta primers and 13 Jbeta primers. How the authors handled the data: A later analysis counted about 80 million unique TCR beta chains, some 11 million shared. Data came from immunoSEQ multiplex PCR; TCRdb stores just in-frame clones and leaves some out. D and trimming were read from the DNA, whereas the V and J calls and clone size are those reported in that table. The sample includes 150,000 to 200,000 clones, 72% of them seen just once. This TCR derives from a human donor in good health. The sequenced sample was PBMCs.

This CDR3 reads CASSVSGAHYNEQFF. As DNA, the CDR3 is TGTGCCAGCAGTGTTAGCGGGGCTCACTACAATGAGCAGTTCTTC. This rearrangement joins TRBV6-5 to TRBJ2-1, with 8 bases that match TRBD2. CDR3 length equals 15 residues. Trimming at V came to 5 bases and at J to 3 bases, leaving 6 bases not matched to a gene. Germline V gene sequence: CDR1 MNHEY, CDR2 SVGAGI.